One sample yielded the 20 T cell receptor beta chains listed below, sequenced in a study of T cells in Graves' hyperthyroidism and ophthalmopathy. TCR beta CDR3 regions were amplified from RNA transcripts. The HTBI primer set was used in a first-round RT-PCR of the TCR CDR3. TCRdb itself ran the multiplex PCR reads through MiXCR, one entry per CDR3 protein. The sample yields a few hundred thousand distinct CDR3 sequences, around 46% seen once. Sequencing used peripheral blood or thyroid tissue (not recorded which). These receptors all stem from a woman between 18 and 30 years old with Graves' hyperthyroidism.

This rearrangement joins TRBV29-1 to TRBJ2-7; 10 bases map to TRBD2. Germline V gene lookup returns CDR1 SQVTM and CDR2 ANQGSEA. The CDR3 has 16 residues. After removal of 1 base from V and 1 base from J, the junction contained 7 bases not matched to a gene. CDR3 nucleotide sequence: TGCAGCGTTGAAGTTTCTAGCGGGAGAGGTTCCTACGAGCAGTACTTC. Translated: CSVEVSSGRGSYEQYF.

The chain joins TRBV10-3 to TRBJ1-3, with D uncertain. The CDR3 consists of 14 residues. The V end was cut by 6 bases, the J end by 6 bases, with 15 bases between. Germline lookup yields CDR1 ENHRY and CDR2 SYGVKD. This CDR3 reads CAIRNAMEENTIYF. CDR3 DNA: TGTGCCATCAGGAATGCAATGGAGGAAAACACCATATATTTT.

CDR3 in DNA: TGTGCCAGCACCTTCGGACAGGGGAATCAGCCCCAGTACTTC. Amino acids: CASTFGQGNQPQYF. This chain joins TRBV12-3 or TRBV12-4 and TRBJ2-5; 9 nucleotides agree with TRBD1. V was clipped by 7 bases and J by 9 bases; unmatched bases: 12. CDR3 length equals 14 residues.

Regarding this clonotype: One base away lies a much larger clone, so this may be a sequencing read error. The chain employs TRBV27 and TRBJ1-5; unclear D gene. The V and J ends lost 3 bases and 9 bases respectively, with 12 bases between them. The CDR3 contains 13 residues. Germline loops: CDR1 MNHEY, CDR2 SMNVEV (reference sequence). In DNA, the CDR3 is TGTGCCAGCAGTTTGGGTTGGAGTCGGCCCCAGCATTTT. Amino acids: CASSLGWSRPQHF.

The chain combines TRBV24-1 with TRBJ2-1, with 8 bases that match TRBD2. Trimming cost V 6 bases and J 1 base; bases outside gene matches: 7. Germline V gives CDR1 KGHDR, CDR2 SFDVKD. This CDR3 is built from 16 residues. The CDR3 spells CATSSPGGRSYNEQFF. In DNA, the CDR3 is TGTGCCACCAGTTCCCCCGGCGGGAGGTCCTACAATGAGCAGTTCTTC.

This clonotype was detected many times. The chain uses TRBV13 and TRBJ2-7; 8 bases are shared with TRBD2. CDR1 is PRHDT, CDR2 FYEKMQ, per germline (reference sequence). Trimming at V came to 5 bases and at J to 5 bases, leaving 8 bases not matched to a gene. CDR3 length equals 14 residues. The CDR3 reads CASSERTSTHEQYF. The CDR3 nucleotides read TGTGCCAGCAGCGAAAGGACTAGCACCCACGAGCAGTACTTC.

This clonotype was observed many times. J is TRBJ2-5 and V is TRBV6-2 or TRBV6-3, with D possibly being TRBD2 (6 bases). This CDR3 has 14 amino acids. V was cut by 2 bases and J by 5 bases, with 12 bases left in between. Germline CDR1 MNHEY, CDR2 SVGEGT. The CDR3 coding sequence is TGTGCCAGCAGTTACGGGACTCTGGGGGAGACCCAGTACTTC. It is translated as CASSYGTLGETQYF.

This chain joins TRBV10-3 and TRBJ2-7, with a possible D match to TRBD1 (7 bases). Trimming left V 4 bases short and J 5 bases short, with 15 bases between. The CDR3 runs 14 residues. Germline loops: CDR1 ENHRY, CDR2 SYGVKD. The CDR3: CAISGRGRIDEQYF. CDR3 in DNA: TGTGCCATCAGTGGCAGGGGGAGGATCGACGAGCAGTACTTC.

The chain links TRBV25-1 to TRBJ1-2, with TRBD1 identical over 7 bases. The CDR3 runs 15 residues. The germline V gene encodes CDR1 MGHDK and CDR2 SYGVNS. V shed 4 bases and J 5 bases; nucleotides not matched to a gene: 10. CDR3 in amino acids: CASSAGGQAGYGYTF. CDR3 coding DNA: TGTGCCAGCAGTGCCGGCGGACAGGCTGGATATGGCTACACCTTC.

This clonotype was counted many times. The J gene is TRBJ2-2, the V gene TRBV19; tentative D call: TRBD2 (5 bases). Germline assignment: CDR1 LNHDA and CDR2 SQIVND (reference sequence). V lost 7 bases and J lost 7, with 16 bases in between. The CDR3 loop spans 14 amino acids. CDR3: CASTARPSGGELFF. The CDR3 DNA is TGTGCCAGTACGGCGAGGCCCAGCGGCGGGGAGCTGTTTTTT.

There are many counts of this clonotype. The CDR3 DNA reads as TGTGCCAGTAGTCTCACAGGCTGGGAGACCCAGTACTTC. It is translated as CASSLTGWETQYF. The gene calls are TRBV19 and TRBJ2-5, with D possibly matching TRBD1 (5 bases). In germline, CDR1 is LNHDA, CDR2 SQIVND (reference sequence). The CDR3 consists of 13 residues. Trimming pared 5 bases from V and 5 bases from J, leaving 12 bases between.

The chain recombines TRBV5-1 with TRBJ2-6, with 7 bases that match TRBD1. From germline, CDR1 is SGHRS and CDR2 YFSETQ. The CDR3 consists of 14 residues. The V segment lost 2 bases and the J segment 8 bases; nucleotides outside the gene matches: 4. As DNA, the CDR3 is TGCGCCAGCAGCTTCCCGACAGGGACCAACGTCCTGACTTTC. Translation gives CASSFPTGTNVLTF.

This chain joins TRBV24-1 and TRBJ2-6; 12 positions match TRBD1. The CDR3 runs 18 residues. The J segment lost 4 bases and the V segment lost 7 bases, leaving 10 bases of the junction unmatched. Germline V gives CDR1 KGHDR, CDR2 SFDVKD. CDR3 protein: CATSRDRGRSTGANVLTF. CDR3 nucleotide sequence: TGTGCCACCAGCCGGGACAGGGGGCGCAGCACCGGGGCCAACGTCCTGACTTTC.

This clonotype was detected many times. The chain employs TRBV20-1 and TRBJ2-7; the match to TRBD2 covers 9 bases. Looked up from germline, CDR1 is DFQATT and CDR2 is SNEGSKA (reference sequence). This CDR3 spans 15 amino acids. J gave up 6 bases and V 2 bases, and 11 bases lay outside the gene matches. The DNA of the CDR3 is TGCAGTGCTAGAAACCTCGGGACTAGCCTCTTCGAGCAGTACTTC. Its protein product is CSARNLGTSLFEQYF.

This clonotype was seen repeatedly, ten times or more. This chain joins TRBV6-1 and TRBJ2-5; 10 nucleotides line up with TRBD2. The germline gives CDR1 MNHNS, CDR2 SASEGT. This CDR3 region has 14 residues. The ends lost 4 bases at V and 7 bases at J; junction bases unmatched: 6. In nucleotides, the CDR3 is TGTGCCAGCAGTGGGGGACTAGCGAGCGGGACCCAGTACTTC. Protein: CASSGGLASGTQYF.

Note on this clonotype: Because the CDR3 is missing its conserved closing phenylalanine or tryptophan, this is likely a read error. Because the CDR3's place on the DNA is in doubt, the DNA is left out and the CDR3 is given as listed by TCRdb. This chain joins TRBV2 and TRBJ2-7; the table's D call TRBD2 went unverified against the DNA. Looked up from germline, CDR1 is SNHLY and CDR2 is FYNNEI. The CDR3 is 12 residues long, counting both termini. This chain's CDR3 is CASRGRLAGGVL.

This chain uses TRBV7-3 with TRBJ2-5; D remains unclear. CDR1 is SGHTA, CDR2 FQGTGA, per germline. This CDR3 has 15 amino acids. Trimming removed 1 base at V and 0 bases at J, with 9 bases between. CDR3 region: CASSLNVGDQETQYF. CDR3 coding DNA: TGTGCCAGCAGCTTAAATGTCGGCGACCAAGAGACCCAGTACTTC.

V is TRBV29-1 and J is TRBJ2-7, with D unresolved. The CDR3 runs 11 residues. The V end lost 4 bases, the J end lost 6 bases, and 10 bases lay between the germline ends. Germline V gene lookup returns CDR1 SQVTM and CDR2 ANQGSEA. CDR3 residues: CSVGQRSEQYF. In DNA form, the CDR3 reads TGCAGCGTTGGCCAGCGTTCCGAGCAGTACTTC.

This clonotype has a count of ten or more. V gene TRBV7-9 combines with J gene TRBJ2-5, with D perhaps being TRBD1 or TRBD2 (5 bases each). Germline V gene sequence: CDR1 SEHNR, CDR2 FQNEAQ (reference sequence). This CDR3 is 14 amino acids long. Between the trimmed V and J ends, which lost 4 bases and 1 base, there was a span of 10 bases. Here the CDR3 reads CASSSGRSQETQYF. DNA of the CDR3: TGTGCCAGCAGCTCGGGACGGAGCCAAGAGACCCAGTACTTC.

This clonotype was recorded at least ten times. This sequence joins TRBV10-1 and TRBJ1-2, with 7 bases identical to TRBD1. The CDR3 is 14 amino acids. Germline V gene sequence: CDR1 WNHNN, CDR2 SYGVQD (reference sequence). Trimming took 7 bases from V and 7 from J; bases not matched to a gene: 12. CDR3 sequence (DNA): TGCGCCAGCATTCGACAGGGTCTCGGATTTGGCTACACCTTC. This sequence encodes CASIRQGLGFGYTF.